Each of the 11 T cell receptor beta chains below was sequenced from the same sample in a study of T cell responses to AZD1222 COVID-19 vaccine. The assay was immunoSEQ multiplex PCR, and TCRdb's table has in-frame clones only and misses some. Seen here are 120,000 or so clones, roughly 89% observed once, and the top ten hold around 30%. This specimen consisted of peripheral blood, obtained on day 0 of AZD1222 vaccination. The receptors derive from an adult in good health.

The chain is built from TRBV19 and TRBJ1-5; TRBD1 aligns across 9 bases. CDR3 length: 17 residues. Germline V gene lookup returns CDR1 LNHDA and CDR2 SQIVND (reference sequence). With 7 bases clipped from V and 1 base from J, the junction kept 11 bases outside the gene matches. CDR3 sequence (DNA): TGTGCCAGTACAGTGACAGGGGGTCCGGGGAGCAATCAGCCCCAGCATTTT. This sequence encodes CASTVTGGPGSNQPQHF.

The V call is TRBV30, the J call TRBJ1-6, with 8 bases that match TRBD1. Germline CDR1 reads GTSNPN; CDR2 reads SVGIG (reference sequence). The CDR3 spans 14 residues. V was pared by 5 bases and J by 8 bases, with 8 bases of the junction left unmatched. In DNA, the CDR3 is TGTGCCTGGTCCTTAGGACAGGGATATTCACCCCTCCACTTT. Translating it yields CAWSLGQGYSPLHF.

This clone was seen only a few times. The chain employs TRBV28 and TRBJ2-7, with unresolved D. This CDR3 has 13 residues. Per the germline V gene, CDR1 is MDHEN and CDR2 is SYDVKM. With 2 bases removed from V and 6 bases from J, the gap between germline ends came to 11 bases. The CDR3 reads CASSLGQRFEQYF. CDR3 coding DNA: TGTGCCAGCAGTTTAGGGCAGAGGTTCGAGCAGTACTTC.

The CDR3 spells CASSYRHKNTEAFF. The CDR3 region has the DNA TGTGCCAGCAGTTACCGGCATAAGAACACTGAAGCTTTCTTT. The chain uses TRBV6-5 and TRBJ1-1; no firm D call. The CDR3 consists of 14 residues. The V and J ends lost 2 bases and 1 base respectively, with 8 bases between them. CDR1 MNHEY and CDR2 SVGAGI come from the germline V gene.

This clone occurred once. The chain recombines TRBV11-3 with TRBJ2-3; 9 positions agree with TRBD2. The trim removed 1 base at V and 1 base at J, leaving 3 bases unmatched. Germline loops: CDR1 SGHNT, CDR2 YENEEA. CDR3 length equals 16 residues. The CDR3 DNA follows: TGTGCCAGCAGCTTAGTTGGCGGGAGGGGCACAGATACGCAGTATTTT. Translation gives CASSLVGGRGTDTQYF. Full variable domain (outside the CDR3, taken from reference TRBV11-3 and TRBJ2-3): EAGVVQSPRYKIIEKKQPVAFWCNPISGHNTLYWYLQNLGQGPELLIRYENEEAVDDSQLPKDRFSAERLKGVDSTLKIQPAELGDSAVYLCASSLVGGRGTDTQYFGPGTRLTVL.

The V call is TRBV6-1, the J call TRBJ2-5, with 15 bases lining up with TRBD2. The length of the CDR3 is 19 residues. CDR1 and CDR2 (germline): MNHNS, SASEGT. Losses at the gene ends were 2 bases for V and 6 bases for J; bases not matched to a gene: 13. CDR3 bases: TGTGCCAGCAGTGAAAGAGAAGGACTAGCGGGAGGGTTGATGAAGACCCAGTACTTC. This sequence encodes CASSEREGLAGGLMKTQYF.

Written as DNA, the CDR3 is TGTGCCAGCAGCCTCAGACAGAGGAACACTGAAGCTTTCTTT. Translating gives CASSLRQRNTEAFF. The chain has TRBV7-8 and TRBJ1-1; TRBD1 might be the D (5 bases). The V gene's germline CDR1 is SGHVS and CDR2 FQNEAQ. The CDR3 has 14 amino acids. V lost 5 bases to trimming and J lost 1 base, with 11 bases between them.

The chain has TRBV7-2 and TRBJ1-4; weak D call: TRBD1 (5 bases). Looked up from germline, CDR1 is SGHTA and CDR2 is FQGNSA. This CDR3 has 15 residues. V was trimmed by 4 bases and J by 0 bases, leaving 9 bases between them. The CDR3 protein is CASSSDSTTNEKLFF. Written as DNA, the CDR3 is TGTGCCAGCAGCTCCGACAGCACAACTAATGAAAAACTGTTTTTT.

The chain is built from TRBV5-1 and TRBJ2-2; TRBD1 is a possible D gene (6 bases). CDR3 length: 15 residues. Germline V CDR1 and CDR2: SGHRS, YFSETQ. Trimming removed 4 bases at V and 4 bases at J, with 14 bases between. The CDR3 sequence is CASSQPDRFTGELFF. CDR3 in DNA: TGCGCCAGCAGCCAGCCGGACAGATTCACCGGGGAGCTGTTTTTT.

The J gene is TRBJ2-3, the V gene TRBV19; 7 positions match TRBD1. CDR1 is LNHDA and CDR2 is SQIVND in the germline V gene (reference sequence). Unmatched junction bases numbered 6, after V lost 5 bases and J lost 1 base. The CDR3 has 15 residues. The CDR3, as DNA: TGTGCCAGTAGTTTCTCTACAGGGGGCACAGATACGCAGTATTTT. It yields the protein CASSFSTGGTDTQYF.

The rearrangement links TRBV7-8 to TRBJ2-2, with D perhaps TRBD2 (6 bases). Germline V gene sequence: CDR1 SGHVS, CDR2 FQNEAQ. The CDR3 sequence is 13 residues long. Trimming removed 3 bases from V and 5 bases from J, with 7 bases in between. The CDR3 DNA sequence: TGTGCCAGCAGCTTGGAGGGAACCGGGGAGCTGTTTTTT. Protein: CASSLEGTGELFF. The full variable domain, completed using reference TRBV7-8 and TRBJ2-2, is GAGVSQSPRYKVAKRGQDVALRCDPISGHVSLFWYQQALGQGPEFLTYFQNEAQLDKSGLPSDRFFAERPEGSVSTLKIQRTQQEDSAVYLCASSLEGTGELFFGEGSRLTVL.